This T cell receptor beta chain was identified during a study of cytomegalovirus exposure and HLA in healthy donors. General study points: The authors later found HLA-associated TCR beta chains more clonally expanded than equally common others.

The PCR made use of 60 Vbeta and 13 Jbeta primers. Sequenced by immunoSEQ multiplex PCR; TCRdb stores in-frame clones only, minus some. The sample contains around 150,000 clones, about four fifths of which appear only once. Worth noting for this clone: Its antigen is not identified.

The germline V gene has CDR1 SGHTA and CDR2 FQGNSA. The CDR3 contains 13 residues. The ends were cut back, 4 bases at V and 10 bases at J, with 14 bases in the middle. The specimen was PBMCs. The TCR originated in a male donor in good health and CMV-seropositive. The rearrangement joins TRBV7-2 to TRBJ2-4; D is perhaps TRBD2 (5 bases). CDR3 bases: TGTGCCAGCAGCTCGGACCTCCGGGATATTCAGTACTTC. This translates into CASSSDLRDIQYF.